This T cell receptor (beta chain) was observed in a study of regulatory T cells in long-lasting Graves disease. V was cut by 2 bases and J by 0 bases, with 16 bases left in between. The germline V gene encodes CDR1 DFQATT and CDR2 SNEGSKA (reference sequence). The CDR3 is made up of 17 amino acids. Time point given: newly diagnosed GD, antithyroid drugs for less than 3 months. RNA from PBMCs was the source of the TCR library. Combining iRepertoire HTBI primers with Arm-PCR of CDR3 regions, the authors built TCR beta libraries. TCRdb redid the calling of the multiplex PCR reads with MiXCR, one entry per CDR3 protein. The data show 500,000 or so distinct CDR3 sequences, about 15% seen once. These records were also assigned to another study, of T cells in Graves' hyperthyroidism and ophthalmopathy.

The sequence was obtained from a woman aged 45 to 65 with Graves disease. The chain combines TRBV20-1 with TRBJ2-2; D gene ambiguous. This specimen consisted of peripheral blood mononuclear cells (PBMCs), obtained at new diagnosis, from a patient treated with antithyroid drugs. Written as DNA, the CDR3 is TGCAGTGCTAGAAAGCCGTGGGGTAGAACGAACACCGGGGAGCTGTTTTTT. It yields the protein CSARKPWGRTNTGELFF.